This entry concerns a single TCR beta chain. No cognate antigen has been identified for it. No much larger clone exists at a distance of one base, and base qualities are not known. The entry originates in a study of shared clonotypes between healthy human individuals (dated by TCRdb to the early 2020s). About the full investigation: A few men and two women, aged 18 to 49 years, made up the cohort. To estimate repertoire size and how much clonotype sharing occurs between individuals, the study deeply sequenced the blood TCR repertoires of five or six healthy adults. Per donor, leukapheresis produced somewhere between about 0.94 and 8.9 billion PBMCs. Per donor, three plates each were used for CD4 naive and CD4 memory, two for CD8 naive, and one for CD8 memory. To increase sequencing depth and limit assay-specific biases, different laboratories used diverse techniques to prepare libraries and sequence TCR repertoires. Study-wide conclusions, independent of this receptor: Approximately 5% of naive CD4, approximately 3.7% of naive CD8, approximately 2% of memory CD4, and 0.35% to 0.5% of memory CD8 clonotypes were shared across a few donors. Based on pairwise subsampling, the degree of clonotype sharing among donors was expected to be affected by sequencing depth. Estimated clonotype richness was generally larger for naive than for memory subsets. Because the study included a small number of donors, the genetic and exposure-history diversity represented was limited. Incomplete sequencing was indicated by rarefaction of sorted-subset datasets, despite the large sequencing depth. Sampling was restricted to blood, and TCR repertoires in tissue are likely to differ from TCR repertoires in blood. Higher generation probabilities were observed for clonotypes shared by all four sorted-subset donors than for non-shared clonotypes.

Healthy HIV-negative adults with no recently reported acute infections or vaccinations were included as donors. Only Caucasian adults living in Nashville, Tennessee, USA were represented among the donors. Magnetic negative selection was used to enrich CD4+ T cells, after which naive cells were positively selected on CD45RA and the negative fraction became the memory subset. After blood collection by leukapheresis, PBMCs were isolated using Ficoll-Histopaque density gradient centrifugation and then cryopreserved in the vapor phase of liquid nitrogen. Analytical flow cytometry was used to check the purity and quantity of each magnetically sorted T cell population. Genomic DNA was isolated from every sorted fraction and measured by UV absorbance on a Nanodrop 2000c. The CDR3 goes from the cysteine to the phenylalanine over 15 residues. Just CDR3 DNA is preserved here, 45 bases in frame from base 1. V is pruned by 5 bases and J by 4 bases, leaving 9 bases of the junction without a gene match. The germline V gene gives CDR1 as MNHNS and CDR2 as SASEGT.

Using the deep immunoSEQ assay, multiplex PCR amplified TCR CDR3 regions from genomic DNA. Genomic DNA extracted from each cell subset was distributed evenly over all wells of several immunoSEQ 96-well plates, and each plate served as one replicate. For sorted subsets, 200 to 250 ng genomic DNA, equal to tens of thousands of T cell genomes, was loaded into each replicate PCR. Purified libraries were measured with a Qubit 3.0 fluorometer, size-checked on a Bioanalyzer 2100, and measured again with the KAPA Library Quantification kit. Each immunoSEQ 96-well plate was sequenced on its own single-read 150-cycle Illumina NextSeq 550 flow cell. The study's own analysis went as follows. Because only junctional sequences without quality scores were contained in the immunoSEQ output, filtering matching that applied to full-length reads could not be performed. Sequences were annotated with PyIR, a Python wrapper for IgBLAST v1.9, and V/J genes and CDR3 were assigned using IMGT germline references. Any read was removed if the V/J assignment was weak (E-value above 1e-6), the CDR3 was missing, or the read contained stop codons, out-of-frame junctions, or ambiguous translated residues. A V3J clonotype was defined by an identical inferred V gene, J gene, and CDR3 amino acid sequence. Percentage overlap between repertoires was calculated by dividing the number of shared unique clonotypes by the size of the smaller repertoire. RTK rarefaction, the Chao1 estimator, and Recon v2.1 estimates of unobserved clonotypes were used to assess repertoire richness. Generation probabilities for all TCRbeta clonotypes obtained by the gDNA method from a few donors were computed using OLGA. In its TCRdb copy, this immuneACCESS table keeps in-frame sequences only and misses some clones. Where compared with another copy, unresolved V genes explain less than half of these, and the others have no known cause. D and trimming come from the DNA, and the V and J calls and clone size come from that table. This sample is represented by roughly 2.6 million clones; approximately 94% of them were singletons. The leading ten clones occupy more than 0.12% of the sample.

Sequenced: naive CD4+ T cells sorted from blood. The intended sense of this specimen's cell subset or site label: CD45RA+ positively selected. In this chain, TRBV6-1 is recombined with TRBJ1-2; a stretch of 8 junction bases matches TRBD1. This clonotype originated in a man younger than 35 in good health. The CDR3 amino acid sequence is: CASSSPDRGFYGYTF. The sequence in DNA is TGTGCCAGCAGTTCGCCTGACAGGGGTTTCTATGGCTACACCTTC.